Shown below are 26 T cell receptor beta chains from a single sample sequenced in a study of shared clonotypes between healthy human individuals. Measured with immunoSEQ multiplex PCR; TCRdb has only the in-frame clones, and not every one. The table shows 1.4 million or so clones, with 97% to 99% occurring only once. The sequencing input was naive CD4+ T cells sorted from blood. Stated subset: CD45RA+ positively selected. The receptors derive from a man aged 25-40 years in good health.

This clone was counted a single time. The chain has TRBV11-2 and TRBJ2-5; 9 positions match TRBD2. The V segment lost 3 bases and the J segment 2 bases; nucleotides outside the gene matches: 7. This CDR3 region has 16 residues. Germline V lookup: CDR1 SGHAT, CDR2 FQNNGV. The CDR3 DNA follows: TGTGCCAGCAGCTTTTACGCGGGAGGGGATCAAGAGACCCAGTACTTC. This codes for CASSFYAGGDQETQYF.

This chain links TRBV11-3 with TRBJ2-3; D not resolved. V shed 5 bases and J shed 2 bases, with 11 bases lying between them. Germline V gives CDR1 SGHNT, CDR2 YENEEA. The CDR3 is 14 residues long. The CDR3 sequence is CASSKGPNTDTQYF. The DNA for the CDR3 is TGTGCCAGCAGCAAAGGACCCAACACAGATACGCAGTATTTT.

J is TRBJ2-3 and V is TRBV4-3; 9 nucleotides align to TRBD2. CDR1 is LGHNA and CDR2 is YSLEER in the germline V gene. The J segment lost 3 bases and the V segment lost 5 bases, leaving 12 bases of the junction unmatched. The CDR3 consists of 17 residues. CDR3 in amino acids: CASSSHRWTSETDTQYF. Written as DNA, the CDR3 is TGCGCCAGCAGCTCACACCGTTGGACTAGCGAGACAGATACGCAGTATTTT.

This chain joins TRBV2 and TRBJ2-7, with 8 bases lining up with TRBD1. V gave up 11 bases and J gave up 5 bases; unmatched junction bases: 8. The CDR3 has 12 residues. The germline gives CDR1 SNHLY, CDR2 FYNNEI. DNA of the CDR3: TGTGCCCAGGGGGCAGGGTACCACGAGCAGTACTTC. Amino acid sequence: CAQGAGYHEQYF.

The rearrangement joins TRBV29-1 to TRBJ1-1, with TRBD1 as a possible D gene (5 bases). With 4 bases removed from V and 1 base from J, the gap between germline ends came to 13 bases. The CDR3 length is 14 residues. The V gene's germline CDR1 is SQVTM and CDR2 ANQGSEA. CDR3 DNA: TGCAGCGTTGGGGGCAGGGTCTCGAACACTGAAGCTTTCTTT. This encodes CSVGGRVSNTEAFF.

The sample holds one count of this clone. The chain carries TRBV29-1 and TRBJ2-1; 16 bases are shared with TRBD2. The germline V gene encodes CDR1 SQVTM and CDR2 ANQGSEA. The CDR3 runs to 16 residues. V shed 4 bases and J 5 bases; nucleotides not matched to a gene: 5. CDR3 loop: CSVVGTSGRAHNEQFF. The CDR3 DNA reads TGCAGCGTTGTAGGGACTAGCGGGAGGGCTCACAATGAGCAGTTCTTC.

The chain employs TRBV28 and TRBJ1-4; a weak D match, TRBD1 (6 bases). Germline V gives CDR1 MDHEN, CDR2 SYDVKM. This CDR3 is built from 15 residues. V was pared by 4 bases and J by 3 bases, with 12 bases between. The CDR3 loop is CASSSTGTSNEKLFF. CDR3 DNA sequence: TGTGCCAGCAGTTCCACAGGGACCTCTAATGAAAAACTGTTTTTT. Combining the CDR3 with reference TRBV28 and TRBJ1-4 gives the whole variable domain DVKVTQSSRYLVKRTGEKVFLECVQDMDHENMFWYRQDPGLGLRLIYFSYDVKMKEKGDIPEGYSVSREKKERFSLILESASTNQTSMYLCASSSTGTSNEKLFFGSGTQLSVL.

This chain links TRBV10-1 with TRBJ1-5; 7 positions agree with TRBD1. The CDR3 loop spans 13 amino acids. Losses at the gene ends were 8 bases for V and 5 bases for J; bases not matched to a gene: 6. Germline V CDR1 and CDR2: WNHNN, SYGVQD (reference sequence). CDR3 amino acids: CASSTGIHQPQHF. In nucleotides, the CDR3 is TGCGCCAGCTCGACAGGGATCCATCAGCCCCAGCATTTT.

This clone was recorded once. The chain is built from TRBV6-4 and TRBJ2-3, with 12 nucleotides matching TRBD2. The CDR3 is 13 amino acids. The ends lost 5 bases at V and 12 bases at J; junction bases unmatched: 6. The germline V gene has CDR1 MRHNA and CDR2 SNTAGT. CDR3 loop: CASSSGLAGPQYF. CDR3 bases: TGTGCCAGCAGTTCCGGACTAGCGGGACCCCAGTATTTT.

The V and J genes are TRBV2 and TRBJ1-5; 7 nucleotides line up with TRBD1. This CDR3 region has 15 residues. Germline assignment: CDR1 SNHLY and CDR2 FYNNEI. Trimming at V came to 7 bases and at J to 8 bases, leaving 14 bases not matched to a gene. The DNA of the CDR3 is TGTGCCAGCACCAGACAGGGACCTCTGGGAGAGCCCCAGCATTTT. Residues: CASTRQGPLGEPQHF.

This clone appeared once. The chain combines TRBV27 with TRBJ1-2; D ambiguous. Per the germline V gene, CDR1 is MNHEY and CDR2 is SMNVEV (reference sequence). V lost 4 bases, J lost 5 bases, and 11 bases lay in between. The CDR3 sequence is 13 residues long. The CDR3 here is CASSYGRRYGYTF. The CDR3 coding sequence is TGTGCCAGCAGTTACGGACGGAGGTATGGCTACACCTTC.

The V gene is TRBV10-3, the J gene TRBJ1-4; the D is unclear. The CDR3 is made up of 14 amino acids. Trimming stripped 3 bases from V and 3 bases from J, with 8 bases between. Looked up from germline, CDR1 is ENHRY and CDR2 is SYGVKD. The CDR3, as DNA: TGTGCCATCAGTGAATCGACACCTAATGAAAAACTGTTTTTT. This encodes CAISESTPNEKLFF.

In this sample, this clone turned up once. This chain links TRBV11-2 with TRBJ2-5; D is possibly TRBD1 or TRBD2 (5 bases each). Germline CDR1 is SGHAT and CDR2 is FQNNGV. The CDR3 covers 14 residues. Trimming removed 1 base from V and 5 bases from J, with 11 bases in between. The CDR3 here is CASSLVSWGETQYF. CDR3 coding DNA: TGTGCCAGCAGCTTAGTTTCCTGGGGGGAGACCCAGTACTTC.

V is TRBV19 and J is TRBJ1-5; 9 bases line up with TRBD1. Germline V gene lookup returns CDR1 LNHDA and CDR2 SQIVND (reference sequence). The CDR3 has 16 residues. Trimming at V came to 9 bases and at J to 1 base, leaving 10 bases not matched to a gene. The CDR3 here is CASRDRVAGSNQPQHF. In DNA, the CDR3 is TGTGCCAGCCGGGACAGGGTGGCGGGGAGCAATCAGCCCCAGCATTTT.

This clone came up once. This sequence joins TRBV19 and TRBJ2-1, with a possible D match to TRBD2 (5 bases). CDR1 and CDR2 (germline): LNHDA, SQIVND (reference sequence). The CDR3 is made up of 13 amino acids. V was cut by 4 bases and J by 4 bases, with 8 bases left in between. The CDR3 spells CASSKLEYNEQFF. The CDR3 DNA reads TGTGCCAGTAGTAAACTAGAGTACAATGAGCAGTTCTTC.

The chain joins TRBV9 to TRBJ2-5; D remains ambiguous. Germline lookup yields CDR1 SGDLS and CDR2 YYNGEE. This CDR3 region has 15 residues. V lost 0 bases, J lost 3 bases, and 12 bases lay in between. The CDR3 is CASSVGHGTKETQYF. DNA for the CDR3: TGTGCCAGCAGCGTAGGGCACGGCACAAAAGAGACCCAGTACTTC.

The chain couples TRBV9 to TRBJ1-3; weak D call: TRBD1 (6 bases). Trimming removed 4 bases at V and 0 bases at J, with 17 bases between. The germline CDR1 and CDR2 sequences are SGDLS and YYNGEE. The CDR3 spans 17 residues. The CDR3 nucleotides are TGTGCCAGCAGCACCGAGGACAGCTCAACCTCTGGAAACACCATATATTTT. This translates into CASSTEDSSTSGNTIYF.

This clone is a singleton in its sample. The J gene is TRBJ1-2, the V gene TRBV29-1; the D gene is possibly TRBD1 (5 bases). The CDR3 is 12 amino acids. V lost 6 bases, J lost 4 bases, and 12 bases lay in between. In germline, CDR1 is SQVTM, CDR2 ANQGSEA. For the CDR3, the DNA is TGCAGCGTCGTGACAGCCTCCTATGGCTACACCTTC. It encodes CSVVTASYGYTF.

Here the CDR3 DNA reads TGTGCCAGCAGTTTACCCGGCAGGGAGCAGTACTTC. Translation gives CASSLPGREQYF. The rearrangement uses TRBV28 and TRBJ2-7; no clear D gene. V gave up 2 bases and J gave up 7 bases, with 9 bases separating them. CDR1 and CDR2 from the germline V gene are MDHEN and SYDVKM. This CDR3 is 12 amino acids long.

The count of this clone is one. The CDR3 region has the DNA TGTGCCAGCAGTTTATATGCAGTGAACACTGAAGCTTTCTTT. It specifies CASSLYAVNTEAFF. This chain connects TRBV27 to TRBJ1-1, with unresolved D. Germline loops: CDR1 MNHEY, CDR2 SMNVEV (reference sequence). The CDR3 has 14 amino acids. Trimming left V 1 base short and J 0 bases short, with 6 bases between.

The chain joins TRBV6-6 to TRBJ2-2; 7 bases line up with TRBD1. V gave up 5 bases and J gave up 5 bases; unmatched junction bases: 5. This CDR3 has 14 amino acids. CDR1 MNHNY and CDR2 SVGAGI come from the germline V gene (reference sequence). The CDR3 loop is CASSPPGQTGELFF. The DNA for the CDR3 is TGTGCCAGCAGTCCCCCGGGACAGACCGGGGAGCTGTTTTTT.

The CDR3 spells CASSLAGGQSYEQYF. The CDR3 DNA sequence: TGTGCCAGCAGCTTAGCCGGGGGACAGTCCTACGAGCAGTACTTC. The rearrangement links TRBV7-8 to TRBJ2-7, with D tentatively TRBD1 (7 bases). Trimming stripped 0 bases from V and 1 base from J, with 10 bases between. The CDR3 is made up of 15 amino acids. CDR1 and CDR2 (germline): SGHVS, FQNEAQ.

The rearrangement links TRBV7-3 to TRBJ2-5, with TRBD1 as a possible D gene (5 bases). The CDR3 is made up of 14 amino acids. With 5 bases removed from V and 3 bases from J, the gap between germline ends came to 13 bases. Germline CDR1 is SGHTA and CDR2 is FQGTGA. The CDR3 region has the DNA TGTGCCAGCAGCCTATTCCCGACAGAAGAGACCCAGTACTTC. Translation gives CASSLFPTEETQYF. The variable domain in full, with the rest retrieved from reference TRBV7-3 and TRBJ2-5, is GAGVSQTPSNKVTEKGKYVELRCDPISGHTALYWYRQSLGQGPEFLIYFQGTGAADDSGLPNDRFFAVRPEGSVSTLKIQRTERGDSAVYLCASSLFPTEETQYFGPGTRLLVL.

The rearrangement joins TRBV5-1 to TRBJ2-2; maybe TRBD2 (5 bases). V was shortened by 0 bases and J by 1 base, with 10 bases between the two germline ends. The CDR3 is made up of 16 amino acids. Germline CDR1 and CDR2: SGHRS and YFSETQ. The CDR3 DNA follows: TGCGCCAGCAGCTTGGGTCCGGGGAGGAACACCGGGGAGCTGTTTTTT. This encodes CASSLGPGRNTGELFF.

This chain uses TRBV7-1 with TRBJ1-1; no definite D call. TRBV7-1 is assigned to the ORF class and has an uncertain function. The CDR3 covers 13 residues. V was shortened by 5 bases and J by 4 bases, with 11 bases between the two germline ends. CDR3 protein: CASSPQEGTEAFF. CDR3 DNA: TGTGCCAGCAGCCCCCAGGAGGGCACTGAAGCTTTCTTT.

This chain uses TRBV29-1 with TRBJ2-2; D possibly corresponds to TRBD1 (5 bases). CDR1 is SQVTM, CDR2 ANQGSEA, per germline. The CDR3 sequence is 15 residues long. V shed 7 bases and J shed 0 bases, with 15 bases lying between them. The CDR3: CSAMKGIPNTGELFF. As DNA, the CDR3 is TGCAGCGCTATGAAGGGGATTCCGAACACCGGGGAGCTGTTTTTT.